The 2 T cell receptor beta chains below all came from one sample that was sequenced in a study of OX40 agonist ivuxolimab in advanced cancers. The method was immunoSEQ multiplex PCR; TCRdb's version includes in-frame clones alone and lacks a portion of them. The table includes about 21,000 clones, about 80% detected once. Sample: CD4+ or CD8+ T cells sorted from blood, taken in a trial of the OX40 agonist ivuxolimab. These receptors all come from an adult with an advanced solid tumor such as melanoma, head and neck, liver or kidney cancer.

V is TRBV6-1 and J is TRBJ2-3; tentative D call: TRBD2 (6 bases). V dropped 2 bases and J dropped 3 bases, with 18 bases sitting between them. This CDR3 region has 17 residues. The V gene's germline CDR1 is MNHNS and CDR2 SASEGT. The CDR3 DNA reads TGTGCCAGCAGTGAACCGAATGGCGGGGTTCAAACAGATACGCAGTATTTT. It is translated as CASSEPNGGVQTDTQYF.

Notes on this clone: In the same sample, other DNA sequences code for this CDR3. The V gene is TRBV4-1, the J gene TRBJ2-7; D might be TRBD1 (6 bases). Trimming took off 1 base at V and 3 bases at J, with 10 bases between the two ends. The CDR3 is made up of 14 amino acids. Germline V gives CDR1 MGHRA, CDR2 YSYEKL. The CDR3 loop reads CASSQGQGSYEQYF. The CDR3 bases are TGCGCCAGCAGCCAAGGCCAGGGGAGCTACGAGCAGTACTTC.